Below, one T cell receptor (beta chain) is given with its context. The data originate from a study of blood T cell repertoires in COVID-19. Some clones are missing from TCRdb's copy, which holds only in-frame ones; the method was immunoSEQ multiplex PCR. The sample records hundreds of thousands of clones, approximately 91% being singletons. This CDR3 is 14 amino acids long. V was trimmed by 2 bases and J by 0 bases, leaving 5 bases between them. CDR1 and CDR2 (germline): MNHEY, SVGAGI. The Seattle patients, enrolled during active infection, were followed longitudinally. This TCR was sampled from a woman in her 50s with COVID-19, enrolled during active disease. The V call is TRBV6-5, the J call TRBJ1-3; D is uncertain. The sequenced material came from peripheral blood. The CDR3 protein is CASSYADSGNTIYF. The DNA of the CDR3 is TGTGCCAGCAGTTACGCGGACTCTGGAAACACCATATATTTT.